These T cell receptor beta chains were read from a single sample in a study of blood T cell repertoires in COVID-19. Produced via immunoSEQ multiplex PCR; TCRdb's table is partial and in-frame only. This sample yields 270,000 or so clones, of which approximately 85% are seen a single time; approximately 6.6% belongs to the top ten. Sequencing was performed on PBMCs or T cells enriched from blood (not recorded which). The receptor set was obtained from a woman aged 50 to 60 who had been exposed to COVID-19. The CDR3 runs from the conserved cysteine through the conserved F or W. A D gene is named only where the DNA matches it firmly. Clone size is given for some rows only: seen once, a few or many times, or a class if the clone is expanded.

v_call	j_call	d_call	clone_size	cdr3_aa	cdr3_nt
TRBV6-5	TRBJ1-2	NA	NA	CASSYPDSPGHYGYTF	TGTGCCAGCAGTTACCCGGACAGCCCAGGGCACTATGGCTACACCTTC
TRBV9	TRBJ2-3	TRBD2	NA	CASSLGTSADTQYF	TGTGCCAGCAGCCTAGGGACTAGCGCGGATACGCAGTATTTT
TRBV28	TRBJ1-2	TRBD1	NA	CASISAGTGGRYYGYTF	TGTGCCAGCATTTCGGCCGGGACAGGGGGCCGGTACTATGGCTACACCTTC
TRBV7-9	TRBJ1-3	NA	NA	CASSLGDRRSGNTIYF	TGTGCCAGCAGCTTAGGAGACAGACGCTCTGGAAACACCATATATTTT
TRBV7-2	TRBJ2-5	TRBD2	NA	CASSLGLAGGYQETQYF	TGTGCCAGCAGCTTAGGACTAGCGGGGGGGTACCAAGAGACCCAGTACTTC
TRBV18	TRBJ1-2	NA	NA	CASSPEVERWREYGYTF	TGTGCCAGCTCACCAGAGGTTGAACGATGGCGAGAATATGGCTACACCTTC
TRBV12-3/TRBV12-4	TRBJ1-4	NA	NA	CASSLKGEKLFF	TGTGCCAGCAGTTTAAAGGGGGAAAAACTGTTTTTT
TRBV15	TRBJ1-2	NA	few	CATSREIRVRSYGYTF	TGTGCCACCAGCAGAGAAATCAGGGTTAGGAGCTATGGCTACACCTTC
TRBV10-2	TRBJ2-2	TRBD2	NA	CASSGFLRGGGLSGELFF	TGCGCCAGCAGTGGCTTCCTACGGGGGGGCGGGTTGTCCGGGGAGCTGTTTTTT
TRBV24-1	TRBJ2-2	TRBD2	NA	CATGGANTGELFF	TGTGCCACCGGGGGGGCGAACACCGGGGAGCTGTTTTTT
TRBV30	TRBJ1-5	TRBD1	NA	CAWSEGGPRLNQPQHF	TGTGCCTGGAGTGAAGGGGGCCCTAGACTTAATCAGCCCCAGCATTTT
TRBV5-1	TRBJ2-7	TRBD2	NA	CASSLNSAGAYEQYF	TGCGCCAGCAGCTTGAACAGCGCGGGGGCCTACGAGCAGTACTTC
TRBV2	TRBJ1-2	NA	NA	CASSRGTSGYTF	TGTGCCAGCAGTAGGGGGACGTCTGGCTACACCTTC
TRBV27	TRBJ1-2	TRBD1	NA	CASSFSPGGASKGYTF	TGTGCCAGCAGTTTTTCTCCAGGGGGCGCAAGTAAGGGCTACACCTTC
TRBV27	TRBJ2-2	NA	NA	CASMPQGVRELFF	TGTGCCAGCATGCCACAGGGAGTGAGGGAGCTGTTTTTT
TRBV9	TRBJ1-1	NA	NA	CASSPRLGDTEAFF	TGTGCCAGCAGCCCTCGGTTAGGGGACACTGAAGCTTTCTTT
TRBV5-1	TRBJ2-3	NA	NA	CASSLSARSTDTQYF	TGCGCCAGCAGCTTGAGTGCCAGATCCACAGATACGCAGTATTTT
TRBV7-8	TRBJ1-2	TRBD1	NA	CASSPYRGQGGNYGYTF	TGTGCCAGCAGCCCGTACAGGGGGCAGGGGGGGAACTATGGCTACACCTTC
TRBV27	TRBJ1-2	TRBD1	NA	CASSLSGTGNYGYTF	TGTGCCAGCAGTTTATCCGGGACAGGGAACTATGGCTACACCTTC
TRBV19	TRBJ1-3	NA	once	CASSVGQWNRNTIYF	TGTGCCAGTAGTGTGGGGCAGTGGAATCGAAACACCATATATTTT
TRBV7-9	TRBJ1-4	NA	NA	CASSPGGAGSTNEKLFF	TGTGCCAGCAGCCCTGGGGGCGCCGGGTCAACTAATGAAAAACTGTTTTTT
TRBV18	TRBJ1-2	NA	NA	CASSPRDGLGGGYTF	TGTGCCAGCTCACCGCGAGACGGTTTAGGAGGCGGCTACACCTTC